This is a list of T cell receptor beta chains from one sample in a study of cytomegalovirus exposure and HLA in healthy donors. This table comes from immunoSEQ multiplex PCR, and its TCRdb copy is limited to in-frame clones, with some not included. The table has about 160,000 clones, around 83% seen once; the top ten hold 7% to 9%. Sequenced input: PBMCs. The receptors come from a male donor in good health and CMV-seropositive. The CDR3 runs from the conserved cysteine through the conserved F or W. The D gene is left open where the match is weak. The size entry is marked missing in some rows and otherwise reads once, few, many or a size class.

D	V	J	size	DNA	CDR3
TRBD2	TRBV2	TRBJ2-1	NA	TGTGCCAGCAGTCGGCATCACCCGAGGACTAGCGGGAGAACGGGTGGGCAGTTCTTC	CASSRHHPRTSGRTGGQFF
TRBD1	TRBV18	TRBJ1-5	few	TGTGCCAGCTCACCCGGGACAGGGTTGGAGGGGCCCCAGCATTTT	CASSPGTGLEGPQHF
NA	TRBV6-5	TRBJ1-2	NA	TGTGCCAGCAGTTCGAGACAGGAGCATAGTGGCTACACCTTC	CASSSRQEHSGYTF
TRBD2	TRBV30	TRBJ2-7	once	TGTGCCTGGAGTGCTGGCGGCGGGGGGGAGCAGTACTTC	CAWSAGGGGEQYF
NA	TRBV7-9	TRBJ2-3	NA	TGTGCCAGCAGCTCCCCTGGCACAGATACGCAGTATTTT	CASSSPGTDTQYF
NA	TRBV19	TRBJ1-2	NA	TGTGCCAGTAGTATAGTCCAGGGGTACTATGGCTACACCTTC	CASSIVQGYYGYTF
NA	TRBV27	TRBJ1-1	NA	TGTGCCAGCAGTTTTCTCGGAGGAGCCACTGAAGCTTTCTTT	CASSFLGGATEAFF
TRBD1	TRBV9	TRBJ1-1	NA	TGTGCCAGCAGCATCCAACAGGGGGGGTTCCCTGAAGCTTTCTTT	CASSIQQGGFPEAFF
TRBD1	TRBV7-9	TRBJ1-2	NA	TGTGCCAGCAGCCCAGGGGGCACTCAGAGAGGTTATGGCTACACCTTC	CASSPGGTQRGYGYTF
TRBD1	TRBV10-1	TRBJ2-7	NA	TGCGCCAGCAGTGCGGACGCAGGACAGGGGGTGAAGGTAACCTACGAGCAGTACTTC	CASSADAGQGVKVTYEQYF
TRBD2	TRBV5-1	TRBJ2-3	NA	TGCGCCAGCAGCTACCCGGGACTAGCGGGGGGAAGCACAGATACGCAGTATTTT	CASSYPGLAGGSTDTQYF
NA	TRBV5-1	TRBJ2-7	few	TGCGCCAGCAGCTTGACAGCTTACGAGCAGTACTTC	CASSLTAYEQYF
TRBD1	TRBV9	TRBJ1-4	NA	TGTGCCAGCAGCCCCGGACAGGCGAAGAATGAAAAACTGTTTTTT	CASSPGQAKNEKLFF
NA	TRBV5-1	TRBJ1-1	NA	TGCGCCAGCAGCTTGGAGGTTAGCGGGAACACTGAAGCTTTCTTT	CASSLEVSGNTEAFF
NA	TRBV7-9	TRBJ1-2	once	TGTGCCAGCAGCTCAGGTTTCCGGAAAACTAACTATGGCTACACCTTC	CASSSGFRKTNYGYTF
NA	TRBV19	TRBJ2-7	NA	TGTGCCAGTAGTATCGTTCAGGGGCCCTCCTACGAGCAGTACTTC	CASSIVQGPSYEQYF
TRBD2	TRBV19	TRBJ2-1	NA	TGTGCCAGTAGGCCAAGGACTAGCGGCAGAACTGACAATGAGCAGTTCTTC	CASRPRTSGRTDNEQFF
TRBD1	TRBV10-2	TRBJ1-1	NA	TGCGCCAGCAGCGCGATAACGACAGGGAGGAACACTGAAGCTTTCTTT	CASSAITTGRNTEAFF
TRBD1	TRBV9	TRBJ1-5	NA	TGTGCCAGCAGCGTAGGGGTACAGGGGAATCAGCCCCAGCATTTT	CASSVGVQGNQPQHF
TRBD2	TRBV19	TRBJ2-1	NA	TGTGCCAGTAGTCGAATGCCGGGACTAGCGGGGAAGCAGGGGCACAATGAGCAGTTCTTC	CASSRMPGLAGKQGHNEQFF
NA	TRBV7-7	TRBJ2-5	NA	TGTGCCAGCAGCTTCGGGTCTGGCGGGAATGGGACCCAGTACTTC	CASSFGSGGNGTQYF
NA	TRBV7-9	TRBJ2-2	NA	TGTGCCAGCAGTTCCCGTGGGACTTTGAACACCGGGGAGCTGTTTTTT	CASSSRGTLNTGELFF
TRBD1	TRBV4-1	TRBJ2-3	NA	TGCGCCAGCCGGGACAGGGGAGATACGCAGTATTTT	CASRDRGDTQYF
TRBD1	TRBV7-9	TRBJ1-2	NA	TGTGCCAGCAGCCCCCGGGACAGCTATGGCTACACCTTC	CASSPRDSYGYTF
TRBD1	TRBV19	TRBJ2-2	NA	TGTGCCAGTAGACGGGGCCGGGACAGTAACACCGGGGAGCTGTTTTTT	CASRRGRDSNTGELFF
NA	TRBV18	TRBJ1-5	NA	TGTGCCAGCTCACCGGACAGAAATCAGCCCCAGCATTTT	CASSPDRNQPQHF
NA	TRBV19	TRBJ2-1	NA	TGTGCCAGTAGTTTGACAGGTTACAATGAGCAGTTCTTC	CASSLTGYNEQFF
NA	TRBV7-6	TRBJ2-7	NA	TGTGCCAGCAGCTCCCCGGGTGGGGGGGGCAGCTCCTACGAGCAGTACTTC	CASSSPGGGGSSYEQYF
NA	TRBV28	TRBJ2-3	few	TGTGCCAGCTCCCGACTGGGTCAGTATTTT	CASSRLGQYF
NA	TRBV27	TRBJ1-4	NA	TGTGCCAGCAGTTCGCGGTGGATGACTAATGAAAAACTGTTTTTT	CASSSRWMTNEKLFF
TRBD1	TRBV5-1	TRBJ2-7	NA	TGCGCCAGCAGCTCCGGGGACAGGGTAAGCGAGCAGTACTTC	CASSSGDRVSEQYF
NA	TRBV28	TRBJ1-4	few	TGTGCCAGCAGTTTAGGGTCGGCAACACAGGGTGAAAAACTGTTTTTT	CASSLGSATQGEKLFF
NA	TRBV9	TRBJ2-5	NA	TGTGCCAGCAGCGTAGAGCCGGGGGAGACCCAGTACTTC	CASSVEPGETQYF
TRBD1	TRBV9	TRBJ1-4	NA	TGTGCCAGCAGCGCTCAGGGACAGGGGACTGAAAAACTGTTTTTT	CASSAQGQGTEKLFF